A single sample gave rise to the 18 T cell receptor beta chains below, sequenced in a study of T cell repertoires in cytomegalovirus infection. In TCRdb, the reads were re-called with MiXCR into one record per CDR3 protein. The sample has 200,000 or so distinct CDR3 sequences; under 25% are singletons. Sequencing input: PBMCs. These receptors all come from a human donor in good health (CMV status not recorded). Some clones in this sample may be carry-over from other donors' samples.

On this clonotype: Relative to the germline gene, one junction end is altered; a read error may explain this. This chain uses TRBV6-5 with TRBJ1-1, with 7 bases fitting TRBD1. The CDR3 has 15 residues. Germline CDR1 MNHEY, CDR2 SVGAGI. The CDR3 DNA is TGTGCCTGCAGTTCACAGGGGCCGGGGAAAACTGAAGCTTTCTTT. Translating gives CACSSQGPGKTEAFF.

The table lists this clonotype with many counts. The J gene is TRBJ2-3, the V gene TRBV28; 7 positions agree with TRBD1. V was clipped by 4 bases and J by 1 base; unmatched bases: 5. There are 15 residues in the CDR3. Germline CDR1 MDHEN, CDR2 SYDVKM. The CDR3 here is CASSSTGQGTDTQYF. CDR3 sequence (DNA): TGTGCCAGCAGTTCAACAGGACAGGGCACAGATACGCAGTATTTT.

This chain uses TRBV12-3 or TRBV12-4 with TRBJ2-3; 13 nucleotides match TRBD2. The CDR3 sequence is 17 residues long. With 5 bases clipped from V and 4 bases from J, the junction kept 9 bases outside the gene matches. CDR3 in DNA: TGTGCCAGCAGTCCCCTAACTAGCGGGAGGGGATCAGATACGCAGTATTTT. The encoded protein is CASSPLTSGRGSDTQYF.

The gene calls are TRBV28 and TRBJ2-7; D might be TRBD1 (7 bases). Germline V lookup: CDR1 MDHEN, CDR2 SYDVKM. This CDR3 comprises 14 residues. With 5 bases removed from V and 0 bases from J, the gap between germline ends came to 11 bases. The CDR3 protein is CASSPGGLSYEQYF. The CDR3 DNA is TGTGCCAGCAGTCCAGGGGGACTCTCCTACGAGCAGTACTTC.

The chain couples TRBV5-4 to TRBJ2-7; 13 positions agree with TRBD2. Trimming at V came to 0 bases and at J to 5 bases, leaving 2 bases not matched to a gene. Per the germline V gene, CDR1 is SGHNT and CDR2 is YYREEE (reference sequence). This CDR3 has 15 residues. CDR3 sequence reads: CASSLGGLAGDEQYF. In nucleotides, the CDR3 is TGTGCCAGCAGCTTGGGAGGACTAGCGGGAGACGAGCAGTACTTC.

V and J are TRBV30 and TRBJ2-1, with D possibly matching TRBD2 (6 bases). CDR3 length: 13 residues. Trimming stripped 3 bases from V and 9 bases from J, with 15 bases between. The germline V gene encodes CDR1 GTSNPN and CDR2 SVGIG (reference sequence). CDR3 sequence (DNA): TGTGCCTGGAGCGGGTCTAGCGCACTTGAGCAGTTCTTC. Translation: CAWSGSSALEQFF.

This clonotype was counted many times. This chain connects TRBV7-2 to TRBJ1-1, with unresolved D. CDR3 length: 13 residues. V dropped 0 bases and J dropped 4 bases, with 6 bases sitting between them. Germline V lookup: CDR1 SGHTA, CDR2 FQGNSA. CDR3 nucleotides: TGTGCCAGCAGCTTAGCGATGGGCACTGAAGCTTTCTTT. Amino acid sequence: CASSLAMGTEAFF.

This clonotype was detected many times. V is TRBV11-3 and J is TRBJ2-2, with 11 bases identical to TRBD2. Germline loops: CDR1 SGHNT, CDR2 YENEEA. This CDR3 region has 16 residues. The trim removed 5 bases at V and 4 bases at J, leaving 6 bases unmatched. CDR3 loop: CASSPLGLAATGELFF. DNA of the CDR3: TGTGCCAGCAGCCCCTTGGGACTAGCGGCCACCGGGGAGCTGTTTTTT.

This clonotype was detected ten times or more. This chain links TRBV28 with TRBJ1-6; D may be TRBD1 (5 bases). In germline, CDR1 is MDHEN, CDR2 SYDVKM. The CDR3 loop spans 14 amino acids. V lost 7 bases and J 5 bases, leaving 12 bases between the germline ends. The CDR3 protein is CASTPGVNNSPLHF. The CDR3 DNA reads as TGTGCCAGCACCCCGGGGGTGAATAATTCACCCCTCCACTTT.

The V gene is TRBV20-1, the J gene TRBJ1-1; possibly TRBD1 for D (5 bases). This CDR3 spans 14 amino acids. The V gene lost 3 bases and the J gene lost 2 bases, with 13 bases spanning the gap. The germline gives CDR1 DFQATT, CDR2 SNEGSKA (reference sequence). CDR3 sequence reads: CSASTWGVNTEAFF. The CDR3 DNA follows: TGCAGTGCTAGTACATGGGGGGTTAACACTGAAGCTTTCTTT.

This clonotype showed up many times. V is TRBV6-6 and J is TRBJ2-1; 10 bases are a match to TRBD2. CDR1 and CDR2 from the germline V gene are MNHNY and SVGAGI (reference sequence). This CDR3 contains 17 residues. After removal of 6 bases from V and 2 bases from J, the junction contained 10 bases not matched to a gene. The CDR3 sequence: CASRFPSGRVTYNEQFF. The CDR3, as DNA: TGTGCCAGCAGATTTCCTAGCGGGAGAGTTACCTACAATGAGCAGTTCTTC.

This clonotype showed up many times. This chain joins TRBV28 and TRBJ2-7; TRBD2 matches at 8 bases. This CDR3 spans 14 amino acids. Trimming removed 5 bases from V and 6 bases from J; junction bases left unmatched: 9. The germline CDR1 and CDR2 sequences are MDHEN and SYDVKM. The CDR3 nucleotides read TGTGCCAGCAGTCCCGGGGGGGCTAAAGCCGAGCAGTACTTC. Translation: CASSPGGAKAEQYF.

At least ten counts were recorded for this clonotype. CDR3 amino acids: CASSLLDRASNQPQHF. The CDR3 DNA is TGTGCCAGCAGCCTCCTGGACAGGGCAAGCAATCAGCCCCAGCATTTT. V is TRBV5-6 and J is TRBJ1-5; 8 bases fit TRBD1. Germline V gene lookup returns CDR1 SGHDT and CDR2 YYEEEE. The CDR3 runs 16 residues. V lost 4 bases and J lost 1; bases outside the gene matches: 7.

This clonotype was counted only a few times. CDR3 sequence: CASKGATGPDTEAFF. The CDR3 DNA reads TGTGCCAGCAAAGGGGCCACAGGGCCGGACACTGAAGCTTTCTTT. The chain combines TRBV2 with TRBJ1-1, with a possible D match to TRBD1 (6 bases). The CDR3 length is 15 residues. The V gene's germline CDR1 is SNHLY and CDR2 FYNNEI. The V end was cut by 7 bases, the J end by 3 bases, with 18 bases between. Using reference TRBV2 and TRBJ1-1 for the parts outside the CDR3, the full variable domain is EPEVTQTPSHQVTQMGQEVILRCVPISNHLYFYWYRQILGQKVEFLVSFYNNEISEKSEIFDDQFSVERPDGSNFTLKIRSTKLEDSAMYFCASKGATGPDTEAFFGQGTRLTVV.

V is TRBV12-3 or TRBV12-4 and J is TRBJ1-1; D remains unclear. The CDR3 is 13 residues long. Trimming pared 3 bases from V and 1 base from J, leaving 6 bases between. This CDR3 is CASSLFSNTEAFF. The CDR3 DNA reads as TGTGCCAGCAGTTTGTTCTCGAACACTGAAGCTTTCTTT.

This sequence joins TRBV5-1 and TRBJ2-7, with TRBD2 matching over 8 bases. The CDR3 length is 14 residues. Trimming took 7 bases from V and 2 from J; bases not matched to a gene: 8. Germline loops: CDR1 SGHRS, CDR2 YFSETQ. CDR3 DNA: TGCGCCAGCTATCGGGGGGGGGCCCCCTACGAGCAGTACTTC. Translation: CASYRGGAPYEQYF.

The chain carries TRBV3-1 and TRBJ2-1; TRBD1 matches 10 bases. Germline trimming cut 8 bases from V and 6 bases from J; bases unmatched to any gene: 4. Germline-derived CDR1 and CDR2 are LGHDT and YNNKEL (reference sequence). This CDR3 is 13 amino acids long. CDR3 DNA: TGTGCCAGCTCCGGGACAGGGGTCAATGAGCAGTTCTTC. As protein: CASSGTGVNEQFF.

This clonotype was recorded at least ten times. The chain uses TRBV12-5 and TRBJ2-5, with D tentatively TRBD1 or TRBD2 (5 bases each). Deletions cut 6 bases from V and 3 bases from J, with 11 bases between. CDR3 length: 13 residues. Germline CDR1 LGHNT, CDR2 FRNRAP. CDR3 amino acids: CASGRDGEETQYF. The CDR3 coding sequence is TGTGCTAGTGGCCGGGACGGAGAAGAGACCCAGTACTTC.